The clone carrying this T cell receptor beta chain was observed a few times. Its antigen is not known. The data originate from a study of blood T cells in healthy people across ages. Broader study findings: Reliance upon unsorted PBMCs precluded definitive naive versus antigen-experienced comparison.

The second PCR ran about 6 to 12 cycles with a sample-barcoded 5' primer and J-beta primers. The study obtained at least 3 million CDR3-containing paired-end reads from every sample. In TCRdb, the 5' RACE reads were re-called with MiXCR into one record per CDR3 protein. Altogether some 900,000 distinct CDR3 sequences are present, under 50% being singletons, with the ten largest covering around 15%. CDR1 LGHNA and CDR2 YSLEER come from the germline V gene. The length of the CDR3 is 15 residues. The ends were cut back, 0 bases at V and 3 bases at J, with 12 bases in the middle. J is TRBJ2-7 and V is TRBV4-3; maybe TRBD2 (5 bases). Sequenced material: blood. The clonotype comes from a man aged 25-45 years in good health. As DNA, the CDR3 is TGCGCCAGCAGCCAAGATCGGGAAGGGAACTACGAGCAGTACTTC. Translation: CASSQDREGNYEQYF.